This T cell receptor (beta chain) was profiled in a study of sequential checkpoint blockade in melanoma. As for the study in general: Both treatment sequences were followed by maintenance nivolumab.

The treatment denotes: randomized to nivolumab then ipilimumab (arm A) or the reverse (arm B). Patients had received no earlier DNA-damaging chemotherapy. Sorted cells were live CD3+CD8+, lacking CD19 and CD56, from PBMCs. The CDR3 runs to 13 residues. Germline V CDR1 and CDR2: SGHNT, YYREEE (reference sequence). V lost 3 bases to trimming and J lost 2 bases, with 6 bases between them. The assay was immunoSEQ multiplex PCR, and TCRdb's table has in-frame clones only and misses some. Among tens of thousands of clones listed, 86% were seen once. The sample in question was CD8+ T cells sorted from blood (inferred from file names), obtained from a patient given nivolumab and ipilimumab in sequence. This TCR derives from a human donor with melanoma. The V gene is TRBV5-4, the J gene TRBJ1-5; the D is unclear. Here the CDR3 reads CASSSEGNQPQHF. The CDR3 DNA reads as TGTGCCAGCAGCTCCGAGGGCAATCAGCCCCAGCATTTT.